These 22 T cell receptor beta chains were sequenced from one sample in a study of cytomegalovirus exposure and HLA in healthy donors (dated by TCRdb to about 2017). Libraries were built with the immunoSEQ multiplex PCR assay. A mixture of 60 forward primers for TCR Vbeta segments and 13 reverse primers for TCR Jbeta segments was used in the multiplex PCR. Not all clones reach the TCRdb copy of this immuneACCESS table, which keeps in-frame sequences only. Checked studies attribute under half of the gap to unresolved V genes and leave the rest unexplained. For this sample the table gives 150,000 to 200,000 clones, of which 75% to 85% were detected only once. The ten largest clones represent 1.5% to 2% of the sample. Sequencing input: PBMCs. The receptors were gathered from a woman between 18 and 30 years old in good health and CMV-seronegative.

J is TRBJ2-1 and V is TRBV9; 16 bases match TRBD2. The V and J ends lost 0 bases and 1 base, in that order; junction bases with no gene match: 10. The CDR3 is 21 residues long. Germline V lookup: CDR1 SGDLS, CDR2 YYNGEE. The CDR3 region is CASSVGIVPGLAGGSYNEQFF. The CDR3 DNA follows: TGTGCCAGCAGCGTAGGAATCGTTCCGGGACTAGCGGGGGGGTCCTACAATGAGCAGTTCTTC.

This chain joins TRBV2 and TRBJ2-3, with D possibly TRBD1 on 6 matching bases. This CDR3 contains 14 residues. Germline CDR1 SNHLY, CDR2 FYNNEI. Trimming stripped 6 bases from V and 2 bases from J, with 12 bases between. CDR3 region: CASRDSGTTDTQYF. The CDR3 DNA is TGTGCCAGCAGGGACAGTGGAACCACAGATACGCAGTATTTT.

The chain employs TRBV5-1 and TRBJ2-2; TRBD1 agrees at 10 bases. Germline loops: CDR1 SGHRS, CDR2 YFSETQ. The length of the CDR3 is 16 residues. V was clipped by 2 bases and J by 0 bases; unmatched bases: 1. The CDR3 loop reads CASSFGQGANTGELFF. CDR3 in DNA: TGCGCCAGCAGCTTTGGACAGGGGGCGAACACCGGGGAGCTGTTTTTT.

The chain couples TRBV18 to TRBJ2-1, with 9 bases that match TRBD1. Germline lookup yields CDR1 KGHSH and CDR2 LQKENI. The CDR3 length is 16 residues. J gave up 9 bases and V 0 bases, and 9 bases lay outside the gene matches. The CDR3 sequence is CASSPPGQGIRGEQFF. CDR3 bases: TGTGCCAGCTCACCACCAGGACAGGGGATCCGTGGTGAGCAGTTCTTC.

This chain links TRBV28 with TRBJ2-7; TRBD2 agrees at 7 bases. This CDR3 is 15 amino acids long. V lost 2 bases and J lost 2; bases outside the gene matches: 6. Germline V CDR1 and CDR2: MDHEN, SYDVKM. CDR3 protein: CASSLTGLLPYEQYF. Written as DNA, the CDR3 is TGTGCCAGCAGTTTAACGGGACTATTACCCTACGAGCAGTACTTC.

The J gene is TRBJ1-1, the V gene TRBV7-2; 8 nucleotides match TRBD1. V gave up 5 bases and J gave up 10 bases; unmatched junction bases: 15. Germline assignment: CDR1 SGHTA and CDR2 FQGNSA. This CDR3 comprises 15 residues. The CDR3 region is CASSIPGTGRRGAFF. As DNA, the CDR3 is TGTGCCAGCAGCATCCCCGGGACAGGACGTAGGGGAGCTTTCTTT.

The rearrangement links TRBV6-1 to TRBJ2-7, with TRBD1 matching 8 bases. V trimming: 6 bases; J trimming: 5 bases; junction bases outside the gene matches: 6. The CDR3 has 13 residues. Germline V CDR1 and CDR2: MNHNS, SASEGT. Written as DNA, the CDR3 is TGTGCCAGCAGGCCCGGACAGGGCGACGAGCAGTACTTC. This gives the protein CASRPGQGDEQYF.

The chain joins TRBV10-1 to TRBJ2-5, with 12 nucleotides matching TRBD2. CDR3 length: 17 amino acids. The V gene end was trimmed by 0 bases and the J gene end by 2 bases; junction bases not matched to a gene: 4. Germline V gene lookup returns CDR1 WNHNN and CDR2 SYGVQD (reference sequence). CDR3 nucleotide sequence: TGCGCCAGCAGTGAGTCGAGGCTAGCGGGGGGGCAAGAGACCCAGTACTTC. Protein sequence: CASSESRLAGGQETQYF.

The chain has TRBV21-1 and TRBJ2-5; TRBD2 is taken as the D call from the table, unchecked against the DNA. TRBV21-1 is reported as a pseudogene. The CDR3 consists of 15 residues. This chain's CDR3 is CASRKVAGELKTQYF. The CDR3 DNA is TGTGCCAGCCGGAAGGTAGCGGGAGAATTGAAGACCCAGTACTTC.

V is TRBV6-4 and J is TRBJ2-6; TRBD2 is a possible D gene (5 bases). V dropped 4 bases and J dropped 2 bases, with 9 bases sitting between them. The CDR3 runs to 15 residues. Germline V gives CDR1 MRHNA, CDR2 SNTAGT. CDR3 coding DNA: TGTGCCAGCAGTGCCCGGGAAACTGGGGCCAACGTCCTGACTTTC. It is translated as CASSARETGANVLTF.

This clone appeared a single time. The chain combines TRBV7-8 with TRBJ1-3; no clear D. V was clipped by 5 bases and J by 5 bases, with 4 bases between them. The CDR3 length is 11 residues. Per germline, CDR1 SGHVS and CDR2 FQNEAQ. CDR3 DNA sequence: TGTGCCAGCAGCCGTCGAAACACCATATATTTT. Its protein product is CASSRRNTIYF.

This clone was observed a single time. The chain couples TRBV5-7 to TRBJ1-3; 7 nucleotides line up with TRBD1. TRBV5-7 is an ORF for which the function is uncertain. This CDR3 contains 16 residues. The V segment lost 7 bases and the J segment 4 bases; nucleotides outside the gene matches: 14. CDR3 in amino acids: CASFRAQGPEGNTIYF. The CDR3, as DNA: TGTGCCAGCTTCCGGGCACAGGGGCCGGAGGGAAACACCATATATTTT.

This clone was seen a single time. The germline gene is not matched at one end of the junction; a read error may be the cause. This chain joins TRBV7-9 and TRBJ2-7; D perhaps matches TRBD2 (5 bases). Germline V lookup: CDR1 SEHNR, CDR2 FQNEAQ (reference sequence). The CDR3 runs to 14 residues. The CDR3 loop is CSSSLRAGSYEQYF. DNA of the CDR3: TGTTCCAGCAGCTTACGGGCTGGGAGCTACGAGCAGTACTTC.

A few counts support this clone. The chain joins TRBV4-1 to TRBJ1-2; the D gene is possibly TRBD1 (6 bases). V was clipped by 4 bases and J by 4 bases, with 16 bases between them. The germline V gene encodes CDR1 MGHRA and CDR2 YSYEKL. CDR3 length: 15 residues. For the CDR3, the DNA is TGCGCCAGCAGCCCCCGGGACACAAGTTTCTATGGCTACACCTTC. Amino acids: CASSPRDTSFYGYTF.

V and J are TRBV5-6 and TRBJ2-5, with 11 bases identical to TRBD1. This CDR3 spans 15 amino acids. Germline V gene data show CDR1 as SGHDT and CDR2 as YYEEEE. The V gene end was trimmed by 4 bases and the J gene end by 3 bases; junction bases not matched to a gene: 5. The CDR3 region has the DNA TGTGCCAGCAGCCCCGCGGGACAGGGGGAAGAGACCCAGTACTTC. Its translation: CASSPAGQGEETQYF.

V is TRBV19 and J is TRBJ1-2; no definite D call. The CDR3 extends over 13 amino acids. Trimming took 5 bases from V and 0 from J, leaving 7 bases between them. Germline-derived CDR1 and CDR2 are LNHDA and SQIVND (reference sequence). CDR3 sequence reads: CASSPYANYGYTF. In nucleotides, the CDR3 is TGTGCCAGTAGTCCGTATGCTAACTATGGCTACACCTTC.

This clone was detected once. The V gene is TRBV5-1, the J gene TRBJ1-5, with D possibly matching TRBD1 (6 bases). The V gene's germline CDR1 is SGHRS and CDR2 YFSETQ. CDR3 length equals 14 residues. Trimming cost V 4 bases and J 3 bases, with 11 bases left between them. CDR3: CASSPDSLNQPQHF. For the CDR3, the DNA is TGCGCCAGCAGCCCGGACAGCCTCAATCAGCCCCAGCATTTT.

This clone was found once. The CDR3 nucleotides read TGTGCCTGGAGTGTACAGGCCGTCTCTGGAAACACCATATATTTT. Translated: CAWSVQAVSGNTIYF. This chain uses TRBV30 with TRBJ1-3; D is perhaps TRBD1 (5 bases). The CDR3 has 15 residues. The germline V and J ends were trimmed by 0 bases and 0 bases, with 9 bases remaining between them. Germline V gives CDR1 GTSNPN, CDR2 SVGIG (reference sequence).

This clone appeared once. The chain has TRBV2 and TRBJ1-5; D remains ambiguous. The germline V gene encodes CDR1 SNHLY and CDR2 FYNNEI. The CDR3 is 15 amino acids. V lost 4 bases and J lost 0, with 10 bases in between. The chain's CDR3 is CASSGGSYSNQPQHF. The CDR3 DNA reads as TGTGCCAGCAGTGGCGGGAGTTATAGCAATCAGCCCCAGCATTTT.

This clone was seen a single time. V and J are TRBV18 and TRBJ1-2; perhaps TRBD1 as D (6 bases). Per the germline V gene, CDR1 is KGHSH and CDR2 is LQKENI. V dropped 5 bases and J dropped 8 bases, with 24 bases sitting between them. This CDR3 has 16 residues. CDR3 sequence reads: CASSSGPTGQIGGYTF. The CDR3 DNA sequence: TGTGCCAGCTCATCAGGGCCGACAGGACAGATCGGCGGCTACACCTTC.

This chain links TRBV5-1 with TRBJ1-5, with D perhaps TRBD1 (5 bases). This CDR3 spans 15 amino acids. Trimming pared 4 bases from V and 5 bases from J, leaving 16 bases between. CDR1 is SGHRS, CDR2 YFSETQ, per germline. The CDR3 nucleotides are TGCGCCAGCAGCCCGGGGGGTGCGACAGATCAGCCCCAGCATTTT. Translating gives CASSPGGATDQPQHF.

The chain is built from TRBV18 and TRBJ1-1, with a tentative D call TRBD1 (5 bases). This CDR3 region has 14 residues. Trimming took 6 bases from V and 1 from J, leaving 12 bases between them. The germline V gene has CDR1 KGHSH and CDR2 LQKENI. The CDR3: CASSPREANTEAFF. CDR3 DNA sequence: TGTGCCAGCTCCCCCAGGGAGGCGAACACTGAAGCTTTCTTT.